The 3 T cell receptor beta chains presented below share a single source sample, sequenced in a study of cytomegalovirus exposure and HLA in healthy donors. PCR employed 60 Vbeta and 13 Jbeta primers. Generated by immunoSEQ multiplex PCR, the TCRdb table keeps only in-frame clones and is missing some. Of 210,000 or so clones in the sample, around 86% were seen once. Sequencing used PBMCs. Receptor source: a woman aged 50 to 65 in good health and CMV-seropositive.

The V and J genes are TRBV7-9 and TRBJ2-5, with a tentative D call TRBD1 (5 bases). The J call may be faulty, since TRBJ2-7 better matches the DNA end. Per the germline V gene, CDR1 is SEHNR and CDR2 is FQNEAQ (reference sequence). This CDR3 has 12 residues. CDR3 DNA: TGTGCCAGCAGCTCCAGGGATCGCGAGCAGTACTTC. Translating gives CASSSRDREQYF.

This clone was observed a handful of times. The chain recombines TRBV5-6 with TRBJ1-1; a weak D match, TRBD1 (5 bases). Deletions cut 1 base from V and 1 base from J, with 8 bases between. The CDR3 is made up of 14 amino acids. The germline gives CDR1 SGHDT, CDR2 YYEEEE. CDR3 residues: CASSLRQRNTEAFF. The DNA of the CDR3 is TGTGCCAGCAGCTTGAGACAGCGGAACACTGAAGCTTTCTTT.

This chain joins TRBV14 and TRBJ1-6; D not resolved. Trimming removed 0 bases from V and 3 bases from J, with 3 bases in between. The CDR3 loop spans 14 amino acids. Germline V gene lookup returns CDR1 SGHDN and CDR2 FVKESK. The CDR3: CASSQDYYNSPLHF. As DNA, the CDR3 is TGTGCCAGCAGCCAAGACTACTATAATTCACCCCTCCACTTT.